These 23 T cell receptor beta chains were sequenced from one sample in a study of blood T cell repertoires in COVID-19. Profiling relied on immunoSEQ multiplex PCR, and the TCRdb table lists in-frame clones only, not all of them. The sample has 450,000 or so clones; roughly 89% are singletons. The sequencing input was peripheral blood. These receptors were collected from a man aged 18 to 29 with COVID-19, enrolled during active disease.

V is TRBV19 and J is TRBJ2-7; 9 nucleotides align to TRBD2. The CDR3 has 13 residues. Germline CDR1 reads LNHDA; CDR2 reads SQIVND (reference sequence). J gave up 3 bases and V 11 bases, and 8 bases lay outside the gene matches. The CDR3 region has the DNA TGTGCCGGGAGTAGCGGGAGACTCTACGAGCAGTACTTC. Protein: CAGSSGRLYEQYF.

The V gene is TRBV7-9, the J gene TRBJ1-1, with TRBD1 identical over 10 bases. With 4 bases clipped from V and 4 bases from J, the junction kept 3 bases outside the gene matches. The germline CDR1 and CDR2 sequences are SEHNR and FQNEAQ (reference sequence). The CDR3 is 14 amino acids. The CDR3 DNA reads TGTGCCAGCAGCTCGGGACAGGGGTTCACTGAAGCTTTCTTT. This gives the protein CASSSGQGFTEAFF.

The chain recombines TRBV5-4 with TRBJ2-5, with 8 bases aligning to TRBD2. The CDR3 totals 17 residues. The V gene end was trimmed by 0 bases and the J gene end by 5 bases; junction bases not matched to a gene: 12. The germline V gene has CDR1 SGHNT and CDR2 YYREEE (reference sequence). The CDR3 nucleotides are TGTGCCAGCAGCTTGGCCGTTTATGGCGGGGGGAGCGAGACCCAGTACTTC. Protein: CASSLAVYGGGSETQYF.

V and J are TRBV5-1 and TRBJ1-6; D gene unclear. The CDR3 has 13 residues. Germline V gives CDR1 SGHRS, CDR2 YFSETQ. The ends were cut back, 0 bases at V and 14 bases at J, with 12 bases in the middle. The CDR3 spells CASSLGREGTLHF. For the CDR3, the DNA is TGCGCCAGCAGCTTGGGTAGGGAGGGCACCCTCCACTTT.

This clone occurred many times. V usage is TRBV4-2 and J usage is TRBJ2-7; D is unresolved. The V end was cut by 0 bases, the J end by 3 bases, with 6 bases between. This CDR3 spans 13 amino acids. In germline, CDR1 is LGHNA, CDR2 YNFKEQ. The CDR3 loop reads CASSQDASYEQYF. For the CDR3, the DNA is TGTGCCAGCAGCCAAGATGCGAGCTACGAGCAGTACTTC.

The chain carries TRBV7-9 and TRBJ2-7; 11 nucleotides align to TRBD2. The CDR3 has 16 amino acids. V shed 3 bases, J shed 4 bases, and the junction held 8 bases outside the gene matches. In germline, CDR1 is SEHNR, CDR2 FQNEAQ (reference sequence). CDR3 residues: CASSFAGLADKYEQYF. DNA of the CDR3: TGTGCCAGCAGCTTCGCGGGACTAGCGGACAAGTACGAGCAGTACTTC.

The chain is built from TRBV3-1 (or the pseudogene TRBV3-2) and TRBJ2-3, with TRBD1 identical over 8 bases. The CDR3 runs 16 residues. V dropped 6 bases and J dropped 3; count of bases not matched to a gene: 11. CDR1 and CDR2 (germline): LGHDT, YNNKEL (reference sequence). CDR3 sequence: CASSTATGAGTDTQYF. The CDR3 DNA sequence: TGTGCCAGCAGTACAGCGACAGGGGCGGGAACAGATACGCAGTATTTT.

This CDR3 reads CASSPAQGGANTEAFF. The CDR3 region has the DNA TGTGCCAGCAGCCCGGCCCAAGGGGGGGCGAACACTGAAGCTTTCTTT. The chain is built from TRBV7-9 and TRBJ1-1; D possibly corresponds to TRBD1 (6 bases). The CDR3 has 16 residues. CDR1 and CDR2 from the germline V gene are SEHNR and FQNEAQ (reference sequence). V was cut by 5 bases and J by 1 base, with 17 bases left in between.

This clone turned up a few times. V and J are TRBV6-1 and TRBJ2-7; 9 bases line up with TRBD1. J was trimmed by 4 bases and V by 3 bases; bases with no gene match: 7. Looked up from germline, CDR1 is MNHNS and CDR2 is SASEGT. This CDR3 spans 15 amino acids. The DNA for the CDR3 is TGTGCCAGCAGTGATTACGGGACAGGGAGTTACGAGCAGTACTTC. Translation gives CASSDYGTGSYEQYF.

J is TRBJ1-3 and V is TRBV6-5; 7 positions match TRBD1. The CDR3 covers 15 residues. V lost 6 bases to trimming and J lost 2 bases; unmatched junction nucleotides: 7. CDR1 and CDR2 (germline): MNHEY, SVGAGI. CDR3 amino acids: CASSQDRATGNTIYF. CDR3 DNA: TGTGCCAGCAGCCAAGACAGGGCTACTGGAAACACCATATATTTT.

The chain is built from TRBV6-5 and TRBJ1-3, with TRBD1 as a possible D gene (5 bases). The CDR3 has 16 residues. Looked up from germline, CDR1 is MNHEY and CDR2 is SVGAGI. V lost 0 bases and J lost 4, with 13 bases in between. In nucleotides, the CDR3 is TGTGCCAGCAGTTACTCTTCCAGGGAGGCGGGAAACACCATATATTTT. This encodes CASSYSSREAGNTIYF.

The V and J genes are TRBV19 and TRBJ1-4, with TRBD1 identical over 7 bases. The ends lost 6 bases at V and 4 bases at J; junction bases unmatched: 5. The germline V gene encodes CDR1 LNHDA and CDR2 SQIVND (reference sequence). The CDR3 totals 14 residues. The CDR3 loop is CASRPTGDNEKLFF. The CDR3 nucleotides read TGTGCCAGTAGACCAACAGGGGATAATGAAAAACTGTTTTTT.

This clone appeared once. This chain uses TRBV3-1 (or the pseudogene TRBV3-2) with TRBJ1-2, with 8 bases matching TRBD1. Per the germline V gene, CDR1 is LGHDT and CDR2 is YNNKEL (reference sequence). V dropped 4 bases and J dropped 6; count of bases not matched to a gene: 7. The CDR3 length is 14 residues. CDR3 amino acids: CASSRRTGGNGYTF. CDR3 nucleotide sequence: TGTGCCAGCAGCCGCCGAACAGGGGGAAATGGCTACACCTTC.

This chain joins TRBV29-1 and TRBJ1-5, with D possibly TRBD1 on 5 matching bases. CDR3 length: 12 amino acids. Germline V gene data show CDR1 as SQVTM and CDR2 as ANQGSEA. The ends were cut back, 6 bases at V and 0 bases at J, with 6 bases in the middle. The chain's CDR3 is CSVRDSNQPQHF. In nucleotides, the CDR3 is TGCAGCGTCAGGGATAGCAATCAGCCCCAGCATTTT.

The CDR3 nucleotides read TGTGCCAGCACCCGGGGAGGCGGGGAGCTGTTTTTT. Translation gives CASTRGGGELFF. The chain combines TRBV12-3 or TRBV12-4 with TRBJ2-2; a possible D gene is TRBD2 (6 bases). V was shortened by 7 bases and J by 7 bases, with 10 bases between the two germline ends. The CDR3 is 12 residues long.

CDR3 bases: TGCAGTGCTAGTCGGGGATCCCTCGGCTACGAGCAGTACTTC. Amino acid sequence: CSASRGSLGYEQYF. The chain uses TRBV20-1 and TRBJ2-7; maybe TRBD2 (5 bases). In germline, CDR1 is DFQATT, CDR2 SNEGSKA (reference sequence). Deletions cut 3 bases from V and 3 bases from J, with 15 bases between. The CDR3 is 14 amino acids.

Notes on this clone: Other DNA sequences in the same sample also yield this CDR3. The chain has TRBV4-1 and TRBJ2-7; 11 bases are shared with TRBD1. This CDR3 contains 14 residues. Germline CDR1 and CDR2: MGHRA and YSYEKL. V was clipped by 3 bases and J by 2 bases; unmatched bases: 0. CDR3 sequence: CASSQDRGPYEQYF. In DNA, the CDR3 is TGCGCCAGCAGCCAGGACAGGGGGCCCTACGAGCAGTACTTC.

This clone was observed once. CDR3 in DNA: TGTGCCATCAAAGCGGGGGTGGACAATGAGCAGTTCTTC. Protein product: CAIKAGVDNEQFF. The genes are TRBV10-3 and TRBJ2-1, with 8 bases that match TRBD2. The CDR3 has 13 residues. Trimming cost V 7 bases and J 5 bases; bases outside gene matches: 4. Germline loops: CDR1 ENHRY, CDR2 SYGVKD.

The rearrangement uses TRBV5-4 and TRBJ2-1, with D hard to call. CDR1 and CDR2 (germline): SGHNT, YYREEE (reference sequence). The CDR3 has 15 residues. V was cut by 4 bases and J by 4 bases, with 15 bases left in between. In DNA, the CDR3 is TGTGCCAGCAGCGATCCCCGCTGGCATTACAATGAGCAGTTCTTC. It is translated as CASSDPRWHYNEQFF.

J is TRBJ2-3 and V is TRBV19; 7 nucleotides align to TRBD2. CDR1 is LNHDA and CDR2 is SQIVND in the germline V gene (reference sequence). The CDR3 is made up of 13 amino acids. V lost 9 bases to trimming and J lost 3 bases; unmatched junction nucleotides: 6. The CDR3 loop is CASGTTSTDTQYF. The CDR3 nucleotides are TGTGCCAGCGGGACTACCTCTACAGATACGCAGTATTTT. Looking up the rest from reference TRBV19 and TRBJ2-3 gives the full variable domain: DGGITQSPKYLFRKEGQNVTLSCEQNLNHDAMYWYRQDPGQGLRLIYYSQIVNDFQKGDIAEGYSVSREKKESFPLTVTSAQKNPTAFYLCASGTTSTDTQYFGPGTRLTVL.

CDR3 residues: CASSKFSVQTDYGYTF. The CDR3 DNA follows: TGTGCCAGCAGCAAATTCTCTGTCCAGACAGACTATGGCTACACCTTC. The chain recombines TRBV21-1 with TRBJ1-2; the D segment call TRBD1 is taken from the table without a DNA check. TRBV21-1 is a known pseudogene. This CDR3 is 16 amino acids long.

The chain joins TRBV5-4 to TRBJ1-6, with D perhaps TRBD1 (6 bases). Germline V gene lookup returns CDR1 SGHNT and CDR2 YYREEE (reference sequence). The CDR3 is made up of 15 amino acids. Trimming stripped 3 bases from V and 11 bases from J, with 18 bases between. CDR3 loop: CASSSKARQGTPLHF. The CDR3 nucleotides read TGTGCCAGCAGCTCCAAGGCCCGGCAGGGGACACCCCTCCACTTT.

The chain carries TRBV7-9 and TRBJ1-2; 8 nucleotides agree with TRBD1. The V gene end was trimmed by 1 base and the J gene end by 4 bases; junction bases not matched to a gene: 5. Per germline, CDR1 SEHNR and CDR2 FQNEAQ (reference sequence). The length of the CDR3 is 15 residues. The CDR3 spells CASSLVSDRVYGYTF. CDR3 nucleotides: TGTGCCAGCAGCTTAGTTTCGGACAGGGTCTATGGCTACACCTTC.